A single sample is the source of the 10 T cell receptor beta chains below, sequenced in a study of T cell repertoires in cytomegalovirus infection. TCRdb ran MiXCR on the reads and lists one entry per CDR3 protein. The table lists more than 150,000 distinct CDR3 sequences, about 21% of them singletons. The sequenced sample was PBMCs. The receptor source for this set is a human donor in good health (CMV status not recorded). Some clones in this sample may be carry-over from other donors' samples.

The J gene is TRBJ1-5, the V gene TRBV20-1; weak D call: TRBD1 (5 bases). This CDR3 is built from 14 residues. V was pared by 1 base and J by 4 bases, with 11 bases between. Per the germline V gene, CDR1 is DFQATT and CDR2 is SNEGSKA (reference sequence). This CDR3 is CSARVGQRNQPQHF. CDR3 bases: TGCAGTGCTAGAGTGGGGCAGCGGAATCAGCCCCAGCATTTT.

A few counts support this clonotype. The V call is TRBV7-9, the J call TRBJ2-4; the match to TRBD2 covers 8 bases. CDR1 SEHNR and CDR2 FQNEAQ come from the germline V gene (reference sequence). Germline trimming cut 2 bases from V and 2 bases from J; bases unmatched to any gene: 5. This CDR3 spans 16 amino acids. The CDR3 DNA sequence: TGTGCCAGCAGCTTATACAGCGGGGGTACCAAAAACATTCAGTACTTC. Protein: CASSLYSGGTKNIQYF.

The chain couples TRBV10-2 to TRBJ1-2; maybe TRBD1 (5 bases). V was shortened by 6 bases and J by 6 bases, with 17 bases between the two germline ends. Looked up from germline, CDR1 is WSHSY and CDR2 is SAAADI. The CDR3 is 14 residues long. The chain's CDR3 is CASRSSGGGNGYTF. CDR3 DNA: TGCGCCAGCAGGAGCTCGGGGGGGGGAAATGGCTACACCTTC.

The chain uses TRBV6-1 and TRBJ1-2, with D possibly TRBD1 on 5 matching bases. The CDR3 extends over 11 amino acids. The ends were cut back, 7 bases at V and 12 bases at J, with 15 bases in the middle. Germline-derived CDR1 and CDR2 are MNHNS and SASEGT. CDR3 coding DNA: TGTGCCAGCATGTCGGGGCCCCGGAACACCTTC. Translating gives CASMSGPRNTF.

This clonotype was picked up many times. J is TRBJ1-2 and V is TRBV7-9, with a tentative D call TRBD1 (5 bases). V lost 2 bases and J 8 bases, leaving 24 bases between the germline ends. Looked up from germline, CDR1 is SEHNR and CDR2 is FQNEAQ (reference sequence). This CDR3 spans 17 amino acids. This CDR3 reads CASSLLIMGGRLVGYTF. DNA of the CDR3: TGTGCCAGCAGCTTACTGATTATGGGGGGACGGCTAGTAGGCTACACCTTC.

The chain uses TRBV10-3 and TRBJ1-1; 7 bases match TRBD1. Germline V gene sequence: CDR1 ENHRY, CDR2 SYGVKD. Losses at the gene ends were 6 bases for V and 4 bases for J; bases not matched to a gene: 2. This CDR3 is built from 12 residues. The CDR3 DNA reads as TGTGCCATCAGACCAGGGGGCACTGAAGCTTTCTTT. It yields the protein CAIRPGGTEAFF.

The table lists this clonotype with a few counts. The gene calls are TRBV7-2 and TRBJ1-2, with TRBD1 as a possible D gene (6 bases). Germline V lookup: CDR1 SGHTA, CDR2 FQGNSA. The ends were cut back, 4 bases at V and 6 bases at J, with 15 bases in the middle. CDR3 length equals 14 residues. CDR3 in DNA: TGTGCCAGCAGCTCCTCGAGGGGGGGTCATGGCTACACCTTC. This sequence encodes CASSSSRGGHGYTF.

Ten or more counts support this clonotype. The chain recombines TRBV11-3 with TRBJ2-1, with 14 bases matching TRBD2. From germline, CDR1 is SGHNT and CDR2 YENEEA. The CDR3 totals 16 residues. V was pared by 5 bases and J by 9 bases, with 9 bases of the junction left unmatched. This chain's CDR3 is CASSAPGLAGVGEQFF. DNA of the CDR3: TGTGCCAGCAGCGCCCCGGGACTAGCGGGAGTCGGTGAGCAGTTCTTC.

This clonotype was detected many times. The rearrangement uses TRBV7-9 and TRBJ1-1, with D possibly TRBD1 on 6 matching bases. The CDR3 is 12 residues long. Germline CDR1 and CDR2: SEHNR and FQNEAQ (reference sequence). V was clipped by 5 bases and J by 8 bases, with 12 bases between them. The CDR3 reads CASSQGGGEAFF. The CDR3 DNA reads as TGTGCCAGCAGCCAAGGAGGGGGAGAAGCTTTCTTT.

The chain combines TRBV6-2 or TRBV6-3 with TRBJ2-3, with D possibly matching TRBD1 (5 bases). Trimming shortened V by 0 bases and J by 5 bases, and 18 bases separated the two germline ends. Germline-derived CDR1 and CDR2 are MNHEY and SVGEGT. The CDR3 spans 17 residues. CDR3 protein: CASSYSGQGSLVDTQYF. CDR3 coding DNA: TGTGCCAGCAGTTACTCGGGGCAGGGTTCGTTGGTAGATACGCAGTATTTT.